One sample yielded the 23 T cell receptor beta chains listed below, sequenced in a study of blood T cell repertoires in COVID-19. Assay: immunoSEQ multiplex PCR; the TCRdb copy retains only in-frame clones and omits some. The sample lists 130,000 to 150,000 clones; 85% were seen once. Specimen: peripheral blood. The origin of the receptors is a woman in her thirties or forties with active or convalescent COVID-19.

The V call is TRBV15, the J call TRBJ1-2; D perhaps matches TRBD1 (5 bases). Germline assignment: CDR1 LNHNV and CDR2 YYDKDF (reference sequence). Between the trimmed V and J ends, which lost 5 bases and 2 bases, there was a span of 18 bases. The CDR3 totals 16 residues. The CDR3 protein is CATSVPNEQENYGYTF. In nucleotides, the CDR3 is TGTGCCACCAGCGTTCCCAATGAACAGGAAAACTATGGCTACACCTTC.

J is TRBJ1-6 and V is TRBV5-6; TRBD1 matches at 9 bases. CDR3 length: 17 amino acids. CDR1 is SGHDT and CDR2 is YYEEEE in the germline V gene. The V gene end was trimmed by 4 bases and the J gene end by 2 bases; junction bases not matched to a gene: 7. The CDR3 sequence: CASSPWDRAPYNSPLHF. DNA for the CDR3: TGTGCCAGCAGCCCTTGGGACAGGGCACCCTATAATTCACCCCTCCACTTT.

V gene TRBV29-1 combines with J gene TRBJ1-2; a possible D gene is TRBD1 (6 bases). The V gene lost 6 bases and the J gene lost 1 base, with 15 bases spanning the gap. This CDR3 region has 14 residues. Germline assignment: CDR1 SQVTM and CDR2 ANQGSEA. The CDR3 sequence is CSVLQGWGNYGYTF. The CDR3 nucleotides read TGCAGCGTCTTACAGGGATGGGGTAACTATGGCTACACCTTC.

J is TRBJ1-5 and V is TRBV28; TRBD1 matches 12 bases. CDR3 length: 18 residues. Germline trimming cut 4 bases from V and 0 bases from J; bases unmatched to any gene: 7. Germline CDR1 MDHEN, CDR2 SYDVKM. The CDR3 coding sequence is TGTGCCAGCAGTTCCCGGGACAGGGGGCTTTATAGCAATCAGCCCCAGCATTTT. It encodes CASSSRDRGLYSNQPQHF.

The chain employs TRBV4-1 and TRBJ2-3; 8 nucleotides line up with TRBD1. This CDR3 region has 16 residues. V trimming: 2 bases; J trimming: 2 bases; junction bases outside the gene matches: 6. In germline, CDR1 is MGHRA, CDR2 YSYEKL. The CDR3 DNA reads TGCGCCAGCAGCCAACCCGACAGGGGTTTCACAGATACGCAGTATTTT. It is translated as CASSQPDRGFTDTQYF.

The CDR3 reads CASSLAVGAYEQYF. The CDR3, as DNA: TGTGCCAGTAGTTTAGCGGTGGGAGCCTACGAGCAGTACTTC. The chain uses TRBV19 and TRBJ2-7, with D possibly TRBD2 on 6 matching bases. With 5 bases removed from V and 2 bases from J, the gap between germline ends came to 13 bases. Germline V gene lookup returns CDR1 LNHDA and CDR2 SQIVND (reference sequence). The CDR3 has 14 amino acids.

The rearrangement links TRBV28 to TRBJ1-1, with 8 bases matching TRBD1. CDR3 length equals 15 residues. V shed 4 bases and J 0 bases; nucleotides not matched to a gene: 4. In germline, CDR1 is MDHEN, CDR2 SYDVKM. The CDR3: CASSSRTGLNTEAFF. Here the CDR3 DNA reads TGTGCCAGCAGTTCCCGGACAGGGTTGAACACTGAAGCTTTCTTT.

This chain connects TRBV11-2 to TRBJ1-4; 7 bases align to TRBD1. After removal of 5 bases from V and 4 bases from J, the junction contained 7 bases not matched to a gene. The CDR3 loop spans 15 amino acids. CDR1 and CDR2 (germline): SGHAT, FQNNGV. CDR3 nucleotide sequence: TGTGCCAGCAGCGCAGGACAGGCCGTTAATGAAAAACTGTTTTTT. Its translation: CASSAGQAVNEKLFF.

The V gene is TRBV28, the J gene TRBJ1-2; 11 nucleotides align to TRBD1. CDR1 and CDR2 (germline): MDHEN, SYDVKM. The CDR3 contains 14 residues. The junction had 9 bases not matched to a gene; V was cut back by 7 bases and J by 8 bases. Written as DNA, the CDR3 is TGTGCCAGCACCCCGGGACAGGGGGGTAGAGGCTACACCTTC. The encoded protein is CASTPGQGGRGYTF.

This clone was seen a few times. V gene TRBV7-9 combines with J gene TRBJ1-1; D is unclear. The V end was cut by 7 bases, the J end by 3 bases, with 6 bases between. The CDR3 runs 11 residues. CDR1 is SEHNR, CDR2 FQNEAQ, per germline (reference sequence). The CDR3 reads CASTPDTEAFF. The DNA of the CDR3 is TGTGCCAGCACCCCCGACACTGAAGCTTTCTTT. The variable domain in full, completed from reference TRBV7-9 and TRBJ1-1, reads DTGVSQNPRHKITKRGQNVTFRCDPISEHNRLYWYRQTLGQGPEFLTYFQNEAQLEKSRLLSDRFSAERPKGSFSTLEIQRTEQGDSAMYLCASTPDTEAFFGQGTRLTVV.

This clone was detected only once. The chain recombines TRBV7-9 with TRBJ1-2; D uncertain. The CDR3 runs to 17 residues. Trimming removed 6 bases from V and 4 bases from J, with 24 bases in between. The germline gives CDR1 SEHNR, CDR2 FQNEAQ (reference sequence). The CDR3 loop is CASSSNRVGRVVYGYTF. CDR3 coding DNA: TGTGCCAGCAGTTCCAATAGGGTAGGGCGGGTTGTCTATGGCTACACCTTC.

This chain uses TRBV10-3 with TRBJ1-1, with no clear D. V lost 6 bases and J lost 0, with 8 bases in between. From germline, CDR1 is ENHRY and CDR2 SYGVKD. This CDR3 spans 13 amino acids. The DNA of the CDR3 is TGTGCCATCAGCGGGAGTTTGAACACTGAAGCTTTCTTT. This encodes CAISGSLNTEAFF.

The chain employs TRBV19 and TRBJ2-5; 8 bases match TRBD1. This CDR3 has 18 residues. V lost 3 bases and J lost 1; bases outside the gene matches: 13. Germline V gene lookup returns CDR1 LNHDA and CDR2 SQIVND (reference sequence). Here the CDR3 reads CASSIGSRDRYLQETQYF. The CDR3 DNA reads TGTGCCAGTAGTATCGGTTCCCGGGACAGGTATCTCCAAGAGACCCAGTACTTC.

The CDR3 loop reads CAISLFGGTSGRAYEQYF. CDR3 sequence (DNA): TGTGCCATCAGTCTCTTCGGGGGGACTAGCGGGAGGGCCTACGAGCAGTACTTC. V usage is TRBV10-3 and J usage is TRBJ2-7, with 16 nucleotides matching TRBD2. The CDR3 totals 18 residues. From germline, CDR1 is ENHRY and CDR2 SYGVKD. V lost 5 bases to trimming and J lost 2 bases; unmatched junction nucleotides: 9.

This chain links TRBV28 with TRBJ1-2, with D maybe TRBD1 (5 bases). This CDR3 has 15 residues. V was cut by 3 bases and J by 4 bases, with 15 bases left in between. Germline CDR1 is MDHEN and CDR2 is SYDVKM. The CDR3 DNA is TGTGCCAGCAGTTTTCGTGGGGCAGGGTCCTATGGCTACACCTTC. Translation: CASSFRGAGSYGYTF.

This chain's CDR3 is CASREDLNTEAFF. The CDR3 DNA reads as TGTGCCAGCAGGGAGGATTTGAACACTGAAGCTTTCTTT. V gene TRBV6-5 combines with J gene TRBJ1-1, with D unclear. Per germline, CDR1 MNHEY and CDR2 SVGAGI. The CDR3 contains 13 residues. V was trimmed by 6 bases and J by 0 bases, leaving 8 bases between them.

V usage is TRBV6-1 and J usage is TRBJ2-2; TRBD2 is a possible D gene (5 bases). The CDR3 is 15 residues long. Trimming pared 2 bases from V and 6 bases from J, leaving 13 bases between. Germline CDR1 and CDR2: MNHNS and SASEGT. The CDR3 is CASSERARAPGELFF. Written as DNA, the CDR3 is TGTGCCAGCAGTGAACGAGCGAGGGCCCCCGGGGAGCTGTTTTTT.

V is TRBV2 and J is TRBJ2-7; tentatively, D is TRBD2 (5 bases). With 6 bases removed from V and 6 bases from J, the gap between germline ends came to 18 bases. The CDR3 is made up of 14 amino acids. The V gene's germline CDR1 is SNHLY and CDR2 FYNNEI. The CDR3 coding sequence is TGTGCCAGCAGATCGAAGATATCGGGGAGCGAGCAGTACTTC. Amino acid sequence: CASRSKISGSEQYF.

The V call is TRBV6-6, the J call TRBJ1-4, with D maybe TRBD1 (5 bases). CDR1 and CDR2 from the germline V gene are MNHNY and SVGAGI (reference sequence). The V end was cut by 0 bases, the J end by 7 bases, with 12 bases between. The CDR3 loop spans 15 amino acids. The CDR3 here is CASSYSWQGGEKLFF. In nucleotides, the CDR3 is TGTGCCAGCAGTTACTCTTGGCAGGGTGGTGAAAAACTGTTTTTT.

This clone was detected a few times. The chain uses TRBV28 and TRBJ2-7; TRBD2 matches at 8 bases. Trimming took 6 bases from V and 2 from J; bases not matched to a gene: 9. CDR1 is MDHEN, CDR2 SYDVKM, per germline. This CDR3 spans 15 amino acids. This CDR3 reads CASSRPGTRTYEQYF. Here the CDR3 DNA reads TGTGCCAGCAGCCGTCCCGGGACTAGGACCTACGAGCAGTACTTC.

This CDR3 reads CASRETVSGANVLTF. In nucleotides, the CDR3 is TGTGCCAGCAGGGAAACAGTCTCTGGGGCCAACGTCCTGACTTTC. The chain employs TRBV2 and TRBJ2-6; D is uncertain. Germline CDR1 and CDR2: SNHLY and FYNNEI. V dropped 6 bases and J dropped 0 bases, with 9 bases sitting between them. The CDR3 is 15 residues long.

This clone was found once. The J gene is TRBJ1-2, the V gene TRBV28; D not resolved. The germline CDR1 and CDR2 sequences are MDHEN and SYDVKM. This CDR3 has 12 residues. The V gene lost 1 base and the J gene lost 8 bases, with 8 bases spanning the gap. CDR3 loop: CASSLSRIGYTF. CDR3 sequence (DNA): TGTGCCAGCAGTTTATCCAGGATAGGCTACACCTTC.

The CDR3 loop reads CASSLRDRTLEQYF. CDR3 DNA sequence: TGCGCCAGCAGCTTGAGGGACAGGACGCTCGAGCAGTACTTC. This chain links TRBV5-1 with TRBJ2-7; 8 nucleotides line up with TRBD1. The CDR3 extends over 14 amino acids. J lost 6 bases, V lost 1 base, and 6 bases had no gene match. Germline V gene sequence: CDR1 SGHRS, CDR2 YFSETQ. The full variable domain, rest sourced from reference TRBV5-1 and TRBJ2-7, is KAGVTQTPRYLIKTRGQQVTLSCSPISGHRSVSWYQQTPGQGLQFLFEYFSETQRNKGNFPGRFSGRQFSNSRSEMNVSTLELGDSALYLCASSLRDRTLEQYFGPGTRLTVT.